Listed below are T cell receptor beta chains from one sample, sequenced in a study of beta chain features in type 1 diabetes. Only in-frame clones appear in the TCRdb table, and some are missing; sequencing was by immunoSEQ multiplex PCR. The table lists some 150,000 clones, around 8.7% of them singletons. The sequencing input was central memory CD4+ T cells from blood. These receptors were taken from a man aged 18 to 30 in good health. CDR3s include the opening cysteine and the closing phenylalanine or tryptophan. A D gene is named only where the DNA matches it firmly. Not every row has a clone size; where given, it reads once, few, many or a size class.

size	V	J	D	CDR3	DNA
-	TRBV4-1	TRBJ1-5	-	CASSQDRRVQPQHF	TGCGCCAGCAGCCAAGACAGGCGGGTTCAGCCCCAGCATTTT
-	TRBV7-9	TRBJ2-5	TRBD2	CASSFGTKETQYF	TGTGCCAGCAGCTTTGGGACTAAAGAGACCCAGTACTTC
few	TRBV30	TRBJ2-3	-	CAWSAFTDTQYF	TGTGCCTGGAGTGCATTCACAGATACGCAGTATTTT
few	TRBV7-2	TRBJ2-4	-	CASSLDGAKNIQYF	TGTGCCAGCAGCTTAGACGGGGCCAAAAACATTCAGTACTTC
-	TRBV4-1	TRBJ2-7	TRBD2	CASSPPGGSYEQYF	TGCGCCAGCAGCCCCCCGGGGGGGTCCTACGAGCAGTACTTC
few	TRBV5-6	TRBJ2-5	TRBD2	CASSLTSGGQETQYF	TGTGCCAGCAGCCTAACTAGCGGGGGGCAAGAGACCCAGTACTTC
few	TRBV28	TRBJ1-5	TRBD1	CASSLFSPRQGVQPQHF	TGTGCCAGCAGTTTATTTTCCCCCCGGCAGGGGGTTCAGCCCCAGCATTTT
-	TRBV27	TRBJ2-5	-	CASQRRLGQETQYF	TGTGCCTCACAGCGGCGGTTGGGCCAAGAGACCCAGTACTTC
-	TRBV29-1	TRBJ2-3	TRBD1	CSVEDGQGAFGTDTQYF	TGCAGCGTTGAAGATGGACAGGGGGCTTTTGGCACAGATACGCAGTATTTT
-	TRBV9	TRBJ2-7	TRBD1	CASSVRGTGGYEQYF	TGTGCCAGCAGCGTAAGAGGGACAGGGGGCTACGAGCAGTACTTC
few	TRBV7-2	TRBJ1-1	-	CASSLGRSGDTEAFF	TGTGCCAGCAGCTTAGGGAGGTCCGGGGACACTGAAGCTTTCTTT
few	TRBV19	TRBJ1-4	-	CASTAREKLFF	TGTGCCAGTACCGCTCGGGAAAAACTGTTTTTT
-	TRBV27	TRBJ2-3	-	CASFLAGTDTQYF	TGTGCCAGCTTTTTGGCCGGGACAGATACGCAGTATTTT
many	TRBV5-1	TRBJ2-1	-	CASGGTSSYNEQFF	TGCGCCAGCGGCGGGACTTCCTCCTACAATGAGCAGTTCTTC
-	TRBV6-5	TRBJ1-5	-	CASSQGNSNQPQHF	TGTGCCAGCAGCCAGGGGAATAGCAATCAGCCCCAGCATTTT
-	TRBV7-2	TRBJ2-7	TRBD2	CASSPPAGLAGEQYF	TGTGCCAGCAGCCCCCCGGCAGGACTAGCGGGGGAGCAGTACTTC
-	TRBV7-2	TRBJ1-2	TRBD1	CASSLHTTTGARGYTF	TGTGCCAGCAGCTTACATACAACTACAGGGGCGCGAGGCTACACCTTC
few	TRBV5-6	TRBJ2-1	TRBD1	CASSLDSSGQGAREQFF	TGTGCCAGCAGCTTGGATAGTTCGGGACAGGGGGCACGCGAGCAGTTCTTC
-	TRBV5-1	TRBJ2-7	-	CASSARDVYEQYF	TGCGCCAGCAGCGCCCGAGATGTCTACGAGCAGTACTTC
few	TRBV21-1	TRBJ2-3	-	CASSKALQRGGTDTQYF	TGTGCCAGCAGCAAAGCGCTCCAGCGGGGGGGAACAGATACGCAGTATTTT
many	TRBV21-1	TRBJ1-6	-	CASSNGQRGSPLHF	TGTGCCAGCAGCAACGGACAGCGCGGTTCACCCCTCCACTTT
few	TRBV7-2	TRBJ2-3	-	CASSFFGQGTDTQYF	TGTGCCAGCAGCTTTTTTGGGCAGGGCACAGATACGCAGTATTTT
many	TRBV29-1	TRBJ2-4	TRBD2	CSVAGGPPRIQYF	TGCAGCGTCGCGGGGGGCCCCCCACGCATTCAGTACTTC
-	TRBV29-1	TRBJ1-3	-	CSVVEGGRSGNTIYF	TGCAGCGTTGTTGAGGGAGGGAGGTCTGGAAACACCATATATTTT
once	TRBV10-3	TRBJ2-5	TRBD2	CAISELQRGGETQYF	TGTGCCATCAGTGAGTTGCAGCGGGGGGGAGAGACCCAGTACTTC
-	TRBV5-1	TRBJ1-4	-	CASSLDSPNREKLFF	TGCGCCAGCAGCTTGGACAGCCCGAACAGGGAAAAACTGTTTTTT